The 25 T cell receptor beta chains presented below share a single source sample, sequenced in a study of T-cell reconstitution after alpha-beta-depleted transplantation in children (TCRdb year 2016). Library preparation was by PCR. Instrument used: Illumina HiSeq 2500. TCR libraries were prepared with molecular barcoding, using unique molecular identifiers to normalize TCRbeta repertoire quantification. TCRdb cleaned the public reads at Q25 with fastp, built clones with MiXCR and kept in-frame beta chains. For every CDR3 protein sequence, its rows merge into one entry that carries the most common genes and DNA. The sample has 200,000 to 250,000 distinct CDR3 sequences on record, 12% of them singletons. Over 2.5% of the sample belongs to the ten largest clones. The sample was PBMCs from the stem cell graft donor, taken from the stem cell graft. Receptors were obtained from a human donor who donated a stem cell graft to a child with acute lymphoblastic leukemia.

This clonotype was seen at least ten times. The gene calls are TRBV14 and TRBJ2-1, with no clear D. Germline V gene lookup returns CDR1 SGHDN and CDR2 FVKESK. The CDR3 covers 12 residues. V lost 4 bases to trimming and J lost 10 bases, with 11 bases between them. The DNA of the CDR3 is TGTGCCAGCAGCCTAGACATCGCCGAGCAGTTCTTC. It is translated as CASSLDIAEQFF. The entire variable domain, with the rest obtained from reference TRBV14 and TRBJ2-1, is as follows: EAGVTQFPSHSVIEKGQTVTLRCDPISGHDNLYWYRRVMGKEIKFLLHFVKESKQDESGMPNNRFLAERTGGTYSTLKVQPAELEDSGVYFCASSLDIAEQFFGPGTRLTVL.

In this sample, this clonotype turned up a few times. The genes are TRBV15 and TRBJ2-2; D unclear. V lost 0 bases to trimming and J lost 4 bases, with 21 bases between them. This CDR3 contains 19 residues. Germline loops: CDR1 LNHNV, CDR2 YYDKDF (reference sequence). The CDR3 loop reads CATSRDPKIKRLLTGELFF. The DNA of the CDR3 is TGTGCCACCAGCAGAGATCCTAAGATTAAGCGACTGCTCACCGGGGAGCTGTTTTTT.

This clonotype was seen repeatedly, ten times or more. CDR3 bases: TGTGCCAGCCAACTCCCCCGGACATCCCCTAGCACAGATACGCAGTATTTT. Residues: CASQLPRTSPSTDTQYF. The chain is built from TRBV7-9 and TRBJ2-3; TRBD1 might be the D (5 bases). The CDR3 sequence is 17 residues long. Germline loops: CDR1 SEHNR, CDR2 FQNEAQ (reference sequence). The germline V and J ends were trimmed by 8 bases and 0 bases, with 21 bases remaining between them.

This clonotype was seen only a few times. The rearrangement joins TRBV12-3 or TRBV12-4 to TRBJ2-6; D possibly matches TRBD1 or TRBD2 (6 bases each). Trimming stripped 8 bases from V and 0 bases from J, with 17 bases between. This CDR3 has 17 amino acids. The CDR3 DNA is TGTGCCAGCCACAAGGGGGGTCTGAACTCTGGGGCCAACGTCCTGACTTTC. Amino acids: CASHKGGLNSGANVLTF.

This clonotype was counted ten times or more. CDR3 DNA sequence: TGTGCCAGCAGCTTGGAACTAGCGGGACCCTACAATGAGCAGTTCTTC. Encoded protein: CASSLELAGPYNEQFF. The chain couples TRBV5-6 to TRBJ2-1, with 10 bases matching TRBD2. The germline gives CDR1 SGHDT, CDR2 YYEEEE. J was trimmed by 2 bases and V by 0 bases; bases with no gene match: 2. The CDR3 sequence is 16 residues long.

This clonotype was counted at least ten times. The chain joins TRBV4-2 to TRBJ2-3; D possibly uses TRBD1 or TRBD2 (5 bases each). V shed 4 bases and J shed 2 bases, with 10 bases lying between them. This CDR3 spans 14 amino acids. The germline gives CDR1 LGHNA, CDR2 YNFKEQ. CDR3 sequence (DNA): TGTGCCAGCAGCCCCGGGACGTACACAGATACGCAGTATTTT. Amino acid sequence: CASSPGTYTDTQYF.

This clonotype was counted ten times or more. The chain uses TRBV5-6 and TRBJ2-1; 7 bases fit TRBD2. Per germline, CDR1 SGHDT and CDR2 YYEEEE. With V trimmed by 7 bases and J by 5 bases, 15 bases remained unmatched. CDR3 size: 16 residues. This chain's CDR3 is CASAQVGGSIHNEQFF. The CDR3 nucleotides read TGTGCCAGCGCTCAGGTGGGGGGGAGTATCCACAATGAGCAGTTCTTC.

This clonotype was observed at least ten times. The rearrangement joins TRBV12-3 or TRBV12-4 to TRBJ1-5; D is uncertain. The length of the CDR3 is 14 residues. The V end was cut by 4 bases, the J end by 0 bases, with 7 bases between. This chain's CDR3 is CASSSSDSNQPQHF. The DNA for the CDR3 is TGTGCCAGCAGTTCCTCAGATAGCAATCAGCCCCAGCATTTT.

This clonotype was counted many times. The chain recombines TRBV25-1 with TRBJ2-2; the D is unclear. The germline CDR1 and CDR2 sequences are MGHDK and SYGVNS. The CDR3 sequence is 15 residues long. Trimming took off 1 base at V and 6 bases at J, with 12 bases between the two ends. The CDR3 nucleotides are TGTGCCAGCAGTGAATCGGGTTGGCTACCCGGGGAGCTGTTTTTT. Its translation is CASSESGWLPGELFF.

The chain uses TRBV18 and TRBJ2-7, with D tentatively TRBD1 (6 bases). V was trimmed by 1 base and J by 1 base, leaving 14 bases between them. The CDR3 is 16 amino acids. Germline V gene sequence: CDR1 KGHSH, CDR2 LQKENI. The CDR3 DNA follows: TGTGCCAGCTCACCACAAGAACGACAGGCGTCCTACGAGCAGTACTTC. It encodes CASSPQERQASYEQYF. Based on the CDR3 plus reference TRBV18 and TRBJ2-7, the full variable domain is NAGVMQNPRHLVRRRGQEARLRCSPMKGHSHVYWYRQLPEEGLKFMVYLQKENIIDESGMPKERFSAEFPKEGPSILRIQQVVRGDSAAYFCASSPQERQASYEQYFGPGTRLTVT.

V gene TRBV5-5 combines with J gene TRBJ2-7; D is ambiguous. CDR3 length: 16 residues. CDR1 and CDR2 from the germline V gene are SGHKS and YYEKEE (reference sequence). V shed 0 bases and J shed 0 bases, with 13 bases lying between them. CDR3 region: CASSLVLWSISYEQYF. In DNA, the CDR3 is TGTGCCAGCAGCTTGGTATTGTGGTCCATCTCCTACGAGCAGTACTTC.

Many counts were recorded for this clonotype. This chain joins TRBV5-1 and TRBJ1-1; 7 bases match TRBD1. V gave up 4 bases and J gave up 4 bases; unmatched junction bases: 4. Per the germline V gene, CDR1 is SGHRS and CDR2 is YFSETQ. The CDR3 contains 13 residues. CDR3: CASSPGTATEAFF. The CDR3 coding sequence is TGCGCCAGCAGCCCGGGGACAGCCACTGAAGCTTTCTTT.

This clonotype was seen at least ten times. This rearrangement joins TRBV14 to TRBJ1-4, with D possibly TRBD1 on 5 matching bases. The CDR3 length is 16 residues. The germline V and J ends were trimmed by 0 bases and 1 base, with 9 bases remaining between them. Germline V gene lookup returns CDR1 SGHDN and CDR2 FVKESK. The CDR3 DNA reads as TGTGCCAGCAGCCAAGATTTCGGGGGAACTAATGAAAAACTGTTTTTT. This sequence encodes CASSQDFGGTNEKLFF.

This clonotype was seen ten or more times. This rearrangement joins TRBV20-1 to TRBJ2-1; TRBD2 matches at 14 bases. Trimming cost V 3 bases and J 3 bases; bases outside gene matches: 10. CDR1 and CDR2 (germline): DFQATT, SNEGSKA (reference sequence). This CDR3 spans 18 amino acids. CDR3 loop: CSASYRTSGRNYYNEQFF. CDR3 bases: TGCAGTGCTAGTTACCGGACTAGCGGGAGGAACTACTACAATGAGCAGTTCTTC.

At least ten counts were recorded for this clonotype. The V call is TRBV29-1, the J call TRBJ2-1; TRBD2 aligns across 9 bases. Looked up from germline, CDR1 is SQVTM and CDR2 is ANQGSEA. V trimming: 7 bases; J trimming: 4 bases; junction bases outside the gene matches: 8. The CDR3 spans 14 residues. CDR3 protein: CSAALAGWYNEQFF. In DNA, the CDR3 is TGCAGCGCAGCGCTAGCGGGGTGGTACAATGAGCAGTTCTTC.

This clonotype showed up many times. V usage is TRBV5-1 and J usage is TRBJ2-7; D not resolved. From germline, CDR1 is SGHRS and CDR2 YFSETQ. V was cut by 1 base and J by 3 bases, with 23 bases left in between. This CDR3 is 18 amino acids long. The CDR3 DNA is TGCGCCAGCAGCTTGTATCGCCGGTCAGGCCCAGAAAACTACGAGCAGTACTTC. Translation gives CASSLYRRSGPENYEQYF.

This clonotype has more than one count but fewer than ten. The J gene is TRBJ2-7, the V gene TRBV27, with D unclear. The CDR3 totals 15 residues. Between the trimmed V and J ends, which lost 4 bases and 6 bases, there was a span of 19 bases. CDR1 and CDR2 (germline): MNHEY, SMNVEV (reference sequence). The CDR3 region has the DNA TGTGCCAGCAGTTGGGGTGCGGTTCGGCCGGGCGAGCAGTACTTC. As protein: CASSWGAVRPGEQYF.

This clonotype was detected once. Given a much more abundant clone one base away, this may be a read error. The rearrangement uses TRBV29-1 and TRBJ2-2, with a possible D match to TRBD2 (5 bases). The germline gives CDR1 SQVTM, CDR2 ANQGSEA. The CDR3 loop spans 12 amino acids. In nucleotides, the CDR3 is TGCAGCCTCGAGACGGTCACCGGGGAGCTGTCTTTT. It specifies CSLETVTGELSF.

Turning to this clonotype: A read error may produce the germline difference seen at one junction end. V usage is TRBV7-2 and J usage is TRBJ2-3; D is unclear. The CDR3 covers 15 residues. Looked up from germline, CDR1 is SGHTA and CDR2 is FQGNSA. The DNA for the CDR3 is TGTGCCAGCCGCTTAGTTGGGATTAGCACAGATACGCAGTATTTT. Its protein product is CASRLVGISTDTQYF.

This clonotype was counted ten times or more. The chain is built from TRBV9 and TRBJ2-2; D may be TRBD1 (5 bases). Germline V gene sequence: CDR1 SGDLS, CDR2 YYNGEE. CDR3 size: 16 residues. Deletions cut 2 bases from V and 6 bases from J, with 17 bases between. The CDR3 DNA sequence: TGTGCCAGCAGCGTCCGACCAGGACACCCCTCCGGGGAGCTGTTTTTT. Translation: CASSVRPGHPSGELFF.

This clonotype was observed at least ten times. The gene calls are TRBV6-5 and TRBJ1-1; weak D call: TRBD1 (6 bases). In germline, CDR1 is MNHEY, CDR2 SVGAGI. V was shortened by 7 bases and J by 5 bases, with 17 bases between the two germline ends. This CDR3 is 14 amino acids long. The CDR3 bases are TGTGCCAGCACCCAAGAGGGGGGGTGGACTGAAGCTTTCTTT. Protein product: CASTQEGGWTEAFF.

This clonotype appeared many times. Written as DNA, the CDR3 is TGTGCCAGCAGGGGGACTAGTACAGAGACCCAGTACTTC. This gives the protein CASRGTSTETQYF. The V call is TRBV6-1, the J call TRBJ2-5; 8 nucleotides agree with TRBD2. V dropped 6 bases and J dropped 4; count of bases not matched to a gene: 4. The V gene's germline CDR1 is MNHNS and CDR2 SASEGT. The CDR3 has 13 residues.

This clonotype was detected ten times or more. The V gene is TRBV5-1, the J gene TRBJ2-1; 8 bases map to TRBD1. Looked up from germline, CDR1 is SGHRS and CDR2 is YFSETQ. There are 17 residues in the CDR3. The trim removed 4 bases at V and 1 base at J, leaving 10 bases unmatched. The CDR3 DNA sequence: TGCGCCAGCAGCCAGGGGGCCAGGGGGACTTCCTACAATGAGCAGTTCTTC. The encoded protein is CASSQGARGTSYNEQFF.

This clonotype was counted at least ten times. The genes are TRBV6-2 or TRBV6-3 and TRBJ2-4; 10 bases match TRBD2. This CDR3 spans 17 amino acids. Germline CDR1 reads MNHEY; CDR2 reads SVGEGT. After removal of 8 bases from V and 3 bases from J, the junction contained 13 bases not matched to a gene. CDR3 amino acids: CASAGGPTSGDKNIQYF. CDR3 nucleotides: TGTGCCAGCGCCGGGGGCCCAACTAGCGGGGACAAAAACATTCAGTACTTC.

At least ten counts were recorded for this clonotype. CDR3 nucleotides: TGCAGTGCTCCGCGCCTGAGCTCCTACGAGCAGTACTTC. Protein product: CSAPRLSSYEQYF. This chain uses TRBV20-1 with TRBJ2-7; D remains ambiguous. Trimming removed 5 bases from V and 0 bases from J, with 11 bases in between. In germline, CDR1 is DFQATT, CDR2 SNEGSKA (reference sequence). This CDR3 has 13 residues.